The T cell receptor beta chain under discussion was sequenced for a study of blood T cell repertoires in COVID-19. The method was immunoSEQ multiplex PCR; TCRdb's version includes in-frame clones alone and lacks a portion of them. The profile covers 110,000 to 150,000 clones, with 85% to 90% appearing a single time and approximately 10% taken by the ten largest. Germline V gene lookup returns CDR1 MNHEY and CDR2 SVGEGT. The V and J ends lost 4 bases and 2 bases respectively, with 18 bases between them. The CDR3 has 17 amino acids. This clonotype was sampled from a woman older than 75 with acute or convalescent COVID-19. The gene calls are TRBV6-2 or TRBV6-3 and TRBJ1-3; possibly TRBD1 for D (6 bases). The source material was peripheral blood. CDR3 sequence reads: CASSSPGHRITGNTIYF. The CDR3 bases are TGTGCCAGCAGTTCACCGGGACACCGGATTACTGGAAACACCATATATTTT.